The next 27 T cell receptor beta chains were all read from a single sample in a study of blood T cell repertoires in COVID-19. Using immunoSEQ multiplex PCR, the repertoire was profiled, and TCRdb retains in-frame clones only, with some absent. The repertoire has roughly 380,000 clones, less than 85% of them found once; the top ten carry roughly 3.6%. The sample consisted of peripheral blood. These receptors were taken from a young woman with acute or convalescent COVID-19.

This CDR3 is CASSFKGGGALLNTEAFF. The CDR3 DNA sequence: TGCGCCAGCAGCTTCAAAGGAGGTGGAGCCCTCCTGAACACTGAAGCTTTCTTT. The genes are TRBV5-1 and TRBJ1-1; unclear D gene. This CDR3 has 18 residues. Trimming cost V 2 bases and J 0 bases, with 20 bases left between them. CDR1 is SGHRS, CDR2 YFSETQ, per germline.

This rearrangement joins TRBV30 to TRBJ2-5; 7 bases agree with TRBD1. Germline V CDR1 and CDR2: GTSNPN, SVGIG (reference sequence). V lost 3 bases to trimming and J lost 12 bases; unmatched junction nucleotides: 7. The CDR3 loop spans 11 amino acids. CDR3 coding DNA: TGTGCCTGGAGACCGGACAGGTCGGAGTACTTC. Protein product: CAWRPDRSEYF.

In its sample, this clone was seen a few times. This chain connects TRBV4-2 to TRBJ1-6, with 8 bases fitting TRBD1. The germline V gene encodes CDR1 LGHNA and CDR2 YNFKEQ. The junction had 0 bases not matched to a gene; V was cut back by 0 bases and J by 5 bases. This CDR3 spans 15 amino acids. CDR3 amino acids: CASSQEDRDNSPLHF. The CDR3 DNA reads TGTGCCAGCAGCCAAGAGGACAGGGATAATTCACCCCTCCACTTT.

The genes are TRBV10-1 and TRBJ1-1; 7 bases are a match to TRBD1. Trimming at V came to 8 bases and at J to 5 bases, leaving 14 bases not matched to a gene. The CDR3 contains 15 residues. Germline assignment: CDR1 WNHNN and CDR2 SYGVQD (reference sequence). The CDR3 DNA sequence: TGCGCCAGCCGCTTAGATCGACAGGGAGAAACTGAAGCTTTCTTT. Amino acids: CASRLDRQGETEAFF.

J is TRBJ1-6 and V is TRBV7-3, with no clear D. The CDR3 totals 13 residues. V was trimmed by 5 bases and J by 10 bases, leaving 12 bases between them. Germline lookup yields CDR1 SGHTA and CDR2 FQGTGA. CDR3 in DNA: TGTGCCAGCAGCGCCGCGGTGGAATCACCCCTCCACTTT. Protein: CASSAAVESPLHF. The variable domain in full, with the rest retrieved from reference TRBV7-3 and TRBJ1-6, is GAGVSQTPSNKVTEKGKYVELRCDPISGHTALYWYRQSLGQGPEFLIYFQGTGAADDSGLPNDRFFAVRPEGSVSTLKIQRTERGDSAVYLCASSAAVESPLHFGNGTRLTVT.

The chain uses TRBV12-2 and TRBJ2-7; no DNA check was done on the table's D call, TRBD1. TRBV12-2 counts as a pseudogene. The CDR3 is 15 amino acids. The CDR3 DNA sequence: TGTGCAAGTCGCTTGGGGGCCTGCCCTTTCTACGAGCAGTACTTC. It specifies CASRLGACPFYEQYF.

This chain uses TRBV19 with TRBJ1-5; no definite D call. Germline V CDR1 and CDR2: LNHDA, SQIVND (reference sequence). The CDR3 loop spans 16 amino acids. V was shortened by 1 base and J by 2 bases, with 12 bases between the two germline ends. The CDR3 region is CASSIGGGWRNQPQHF. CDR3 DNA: TGTGCCAGTAGTATAGGAGGAGGGTGGCGCAATCAGCCCCAGCATTTT.

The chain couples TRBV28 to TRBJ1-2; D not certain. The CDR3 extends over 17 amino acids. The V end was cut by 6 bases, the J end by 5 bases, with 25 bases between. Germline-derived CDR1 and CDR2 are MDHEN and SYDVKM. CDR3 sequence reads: CASRPSTDYLEEYGYTF. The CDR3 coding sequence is TGTGCCAGCAGACCTAGTACCGACTACCTGGAGGAATATGGCTACACCTTC.

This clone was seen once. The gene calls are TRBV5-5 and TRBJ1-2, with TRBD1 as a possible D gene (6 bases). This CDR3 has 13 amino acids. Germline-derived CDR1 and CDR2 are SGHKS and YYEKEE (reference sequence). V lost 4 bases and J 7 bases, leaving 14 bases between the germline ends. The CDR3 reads CASSTTGIGGYTF. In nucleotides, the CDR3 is TGTGCCAGCAGCACCACAGGGATTGGTGGCTACACCTTC.

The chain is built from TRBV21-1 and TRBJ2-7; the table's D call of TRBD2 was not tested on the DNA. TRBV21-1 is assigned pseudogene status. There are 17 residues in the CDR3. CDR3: CASSKDKGLAVSYEQYF. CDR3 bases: TGTGCCAGCAGCAAAGATAAGGGGCTAGCGGTGTCCTACGAGCAGTACTTC.

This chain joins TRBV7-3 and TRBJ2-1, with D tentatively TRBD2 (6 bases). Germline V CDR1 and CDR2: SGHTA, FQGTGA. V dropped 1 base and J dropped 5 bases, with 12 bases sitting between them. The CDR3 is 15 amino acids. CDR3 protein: CASSLSGGINNEQFF. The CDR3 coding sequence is TGTGCCAGCAGCTTAAGCGGCGGGATCAACAATGAGCAGTTCTTC. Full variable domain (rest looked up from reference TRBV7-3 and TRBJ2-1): GAGVSQTPSNKVTEKGKYVELRCDPISGHTALYWYRQSLGQGPEFLIYFQGTGAADDSGLPNDRFFAVRPEGSVSTLKIQRTERGDSAVYLCASSLSGGINNEQFFGPGTRLTVL.

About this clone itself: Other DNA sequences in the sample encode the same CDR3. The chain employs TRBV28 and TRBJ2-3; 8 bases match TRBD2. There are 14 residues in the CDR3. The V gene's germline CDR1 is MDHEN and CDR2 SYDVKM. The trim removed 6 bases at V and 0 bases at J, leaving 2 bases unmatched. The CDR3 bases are TGTGCCAGCAGACTAGCGGACAGCACAGATACGCAGTATTTT. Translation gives CASRLADSTDTQYF.

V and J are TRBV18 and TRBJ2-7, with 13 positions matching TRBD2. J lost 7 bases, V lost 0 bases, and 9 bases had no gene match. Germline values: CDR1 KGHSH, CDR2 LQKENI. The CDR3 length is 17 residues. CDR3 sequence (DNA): TGTGCCAGCTCACCACCTGGACTAGCGGGGGACCGCTGGGAGCAGTACTTC. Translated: CASSPPGLAGDRWEQYF.

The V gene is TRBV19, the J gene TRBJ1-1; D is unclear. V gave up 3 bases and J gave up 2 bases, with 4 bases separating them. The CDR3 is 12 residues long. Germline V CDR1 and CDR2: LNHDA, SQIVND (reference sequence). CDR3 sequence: CASSILNTEAFF. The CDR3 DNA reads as TGTGCCAGTAGTATCCTTAACACTGAAGCTTTCTTT.

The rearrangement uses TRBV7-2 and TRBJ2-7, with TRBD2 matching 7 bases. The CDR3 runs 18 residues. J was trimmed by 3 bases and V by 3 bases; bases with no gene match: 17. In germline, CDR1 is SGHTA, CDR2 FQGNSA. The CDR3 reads CASSFKGPPGGFGYEQYF. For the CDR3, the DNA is TGTGCCAGCAGCTTTAAGGGGCCCCCGGGAGGTTTCGGCTACGAGCAGTACTTC.

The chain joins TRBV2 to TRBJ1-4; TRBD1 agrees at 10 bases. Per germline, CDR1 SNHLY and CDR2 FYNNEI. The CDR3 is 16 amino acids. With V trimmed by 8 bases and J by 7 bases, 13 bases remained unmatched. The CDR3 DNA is TGTGCCAGCGGAGGGACAGGGGAGGTTCGTGCTGAAAAACTGTTTTTT. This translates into CASGGTGEVRAEKLFF. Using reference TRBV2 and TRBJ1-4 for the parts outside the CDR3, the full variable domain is EPEVTQTPSHQVTQMGQEVILRCVPISNHLYFYWYRQILGQKVEFLVSFYNNEISEKSEIFDDQFSVERPDGSNFTLKIRSTKLEDSAMYFCASGGTGEVRAEKLFFGSGTQLSVL.

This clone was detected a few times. CDR3 amino acids: CASSTQGQGATTDTQYF. The CDR3 DNA reads as TGTGCCAGTAGTACCCAGGGACAGGGGGCGACAACAGATACGCAGTATTTT. V usage is TRBV19 and J usage is TRBJ2-3, with 12 bases lining up with TRBD1. There are 17 residues in the CDR3. J gave up 3 bases and V 4 bases, and 8 bases lay outside the gene matches. Germline V gives CDR1 LNHDA, CDR2 SQIVND (reference sequence).

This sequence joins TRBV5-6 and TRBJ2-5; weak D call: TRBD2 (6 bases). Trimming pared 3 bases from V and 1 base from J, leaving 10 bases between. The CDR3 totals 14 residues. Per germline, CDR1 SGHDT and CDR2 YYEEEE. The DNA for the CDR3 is TGTGCCAGCAGCTGGAGGGACGGCCAAGAGACCCAGTACTTC. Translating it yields CASSWRDGQETQYF. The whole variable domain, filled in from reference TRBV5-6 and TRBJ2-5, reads DAGVTQSPTHLIKTRGQQVTLRCSPKSGHDTVSWYQQALGQGPQFIFQYYEEEERQRGNFPDRFSGHQFPNYSSELNVNALLLGDSALYLCASSWRDGQETQYFGPGTRLLVL.

Written as DNA, the CDR3 is TGTGCCAGCAGTGAACAGGGCAAGGAAAAACTGTTTTTT. Its protein product is CASSEQGKEKLFF. The chain has TRBV2 and TRBJ1-4, with D possibly matching TRBD1 (5 bases). Trimming stripped 2 bases from V and 8 bases from J, with 9 bases between. Germline assignment: CDR1 SNHLY and CDR2 FYNNEI. The CDR3 runs 13 residues.

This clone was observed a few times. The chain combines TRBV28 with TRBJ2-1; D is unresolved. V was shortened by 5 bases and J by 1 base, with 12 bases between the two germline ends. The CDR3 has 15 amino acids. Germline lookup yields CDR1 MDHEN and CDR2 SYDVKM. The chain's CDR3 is CASSIGASSYNEQFF. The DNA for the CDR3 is TGTGCCAGCAGTATCGGAGCCTCATCCTACAATGAGCAGTTCTTC.

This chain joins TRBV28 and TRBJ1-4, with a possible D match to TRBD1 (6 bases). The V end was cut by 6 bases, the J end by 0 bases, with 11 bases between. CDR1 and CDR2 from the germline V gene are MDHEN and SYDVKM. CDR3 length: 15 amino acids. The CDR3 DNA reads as TGTGCCAGCAGCAGGACAGATGCAACTAATGAAAAACTGTTTTTT. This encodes CASSRTDATNEKLFF.

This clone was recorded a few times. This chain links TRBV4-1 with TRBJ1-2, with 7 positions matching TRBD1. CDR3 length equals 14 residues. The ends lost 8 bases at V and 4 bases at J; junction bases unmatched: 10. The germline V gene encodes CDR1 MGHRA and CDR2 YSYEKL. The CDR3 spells CASGPGTVLYGYTF. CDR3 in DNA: TGCGCCAGCGGACCCGGGACAGTGCTCTATGGCTACACCTTC.

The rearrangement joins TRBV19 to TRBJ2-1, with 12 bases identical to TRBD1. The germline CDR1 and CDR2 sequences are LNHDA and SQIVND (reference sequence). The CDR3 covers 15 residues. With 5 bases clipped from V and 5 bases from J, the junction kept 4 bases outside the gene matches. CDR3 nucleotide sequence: TGTGCCAGTAGTGAGGGACAGGGGGCGAACAATGAGCAGTTCTTC. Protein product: CASSEGQGANNEQFF.

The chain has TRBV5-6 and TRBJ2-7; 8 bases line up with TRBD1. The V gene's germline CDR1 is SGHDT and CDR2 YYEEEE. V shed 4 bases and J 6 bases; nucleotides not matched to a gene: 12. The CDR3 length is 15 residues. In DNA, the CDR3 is TGTGCCAGCAGCCCGGCGGGACAGGCCTCTCGCGAGCAGTACTTC. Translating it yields CASSPAGQASREQYF.

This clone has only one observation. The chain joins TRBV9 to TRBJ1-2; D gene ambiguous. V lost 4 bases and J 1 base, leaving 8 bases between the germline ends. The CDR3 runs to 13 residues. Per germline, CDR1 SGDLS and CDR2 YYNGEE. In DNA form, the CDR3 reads TGTGCCAGCAGCCCCGGTATTAACTATGGCTACACCTTC. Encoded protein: CASSPGINYGYTF.

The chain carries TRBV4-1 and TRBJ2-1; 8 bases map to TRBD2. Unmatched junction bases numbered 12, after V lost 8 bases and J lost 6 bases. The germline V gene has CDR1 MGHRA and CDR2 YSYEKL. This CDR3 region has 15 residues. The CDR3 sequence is CASAARLAGSNEQFF. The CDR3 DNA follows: TGCGCCAGCGCAGCCAGGCTAGCGGGTTCCAATGAGCAGTTCTTC.

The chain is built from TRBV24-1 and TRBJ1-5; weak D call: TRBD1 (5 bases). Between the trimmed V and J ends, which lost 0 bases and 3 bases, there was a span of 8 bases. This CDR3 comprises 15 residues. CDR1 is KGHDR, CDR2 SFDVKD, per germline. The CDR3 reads CATSDLPRVNQPQHF. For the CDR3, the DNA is TGTGCCACCAGTGATTTGCCCAGGGTCAATCAGCCCCAGCATTTT.